This T cell receptor (beta chain) was captured in a study of blood T cells in healthy people across ages. General observations from the study: Roughly linear age-related decline in beta diversity appeared, significant by age 40.

The second PCR ran roughly 6 to 12 cycles with a sample-barcoded 5' primer and J-beta primers. Carrying 12 random nucleotides, a template-switch adaptor labeled each individual cDNA molecule. Each CDR3 protein is one row after TCRdb ran MiXCR on the 5' RACE reads. The table records roughly 800,000 distinct CDR3 sequences, 58% of them present only once. This clonotype was seen only a few times. Its antigen is undetermined. There were healthy Caucasian individuals from Russia, aged about 6 to 100, serving as donors. Each sample used at least 6 million PBMCs. The CDR3 is made up of 17 amino acids. Germline-derived CDR1 and CDR2 are MGHRA and YSYEKL. The trim removed 5 bases at V and 3 bases at J, leaving 6 bases unmatched.

What was sequenced was blood. The sequence was collected from a man aged 25-40 years in good health. The rearrangement joins TRBV4-1 to TRBJ2-1, with 14 bases aligning to TRBD2. The CDR3 nucleotides read TGCGCCAGCAGCTCCTCGACTAGCGGGGGGGTCTACAATGAGCAGTTCTTC. Its protein is CASSSSTSGGVYNEQFF.